The present T cell receptor beta chain was sequenced within a study of T cells in tuberculosis. Study-wide background: The T cells targeted glucose monomycolate, a mycobacterial lipid, via CD1B.

Thawed, overnight-rested PBMC were stained with GMM-loaded CD1B tetramer, viability dye and anti-CD3, then sorted. The CD1B tetramers carried C32 glucose monomycolate purified from Rhodococcus equi. Before cryopreservation, the sorted PBMC lost their CD14-expressing monocytes. Tetramer-negative cells, about 94,000 per donor, were also sorted. Sequencing used immunoSEQ multiplex PCR; TCRdb keeps in-frame clones, though not all of them. The profile shows 85,000 to 90,000 clones, just over 90% of them singletons. Deletions cut 3 bases from V and 4 bases from J, with 5 bases between. The CDR3 sequence is 12 residues long. Germline V gives CDR1 MNHEY, CDR2 SMNVEV (reference sequence). Study-wide findings and caveats: The stringent gate may have excluded weak CD1B-GMM tetramer binders.

This chain connects TRBV27 to TRBJ2-3, with unresolved D. The material sequenced was CD1b-GMM tetramer-negative cells sorted from PBMCs. The source of this sequence is an adult woman with latent tuberculosis. CDR3 DNA sequence: TGTGCCAGCAGTTTTCAGGCAGATACGCAGTATTTT. Protein sequence: CASSFQADTQYF.